One and the same sample provided the 5 T cell receptor beta chains below, sequenced in a study of blood T cell repertoires in COVID-19. Sequencing was performed with immunoSEQ multiplex PCR; in TCRdb, only in-frame clones are kept and a portion is missing. The sample consists of roughly 300,000 clones, about 90% of them appearing once. Sequenced input: peripheral blood. The origin of the receptors is a woman between 50 and 59 years old who had recovered from COVID-19.

The chain has TRBV6-2 or TRBV6-3 and TRBJ2-6; 9 bases align to TRBD1. The CDR3 covers 15 residues. V trimming: 5 bases; J trimming: 2 bases; junction bases outside the gene matches: 1. CDR1 and CDR2 (germline): MNHEY, SVGEGT. CDR3 loop: CASSRQGAGANVLTF. Here the CDR3 DNA reads TGTGCCAGCAGTAGACAGGGGGCTGGGGCCAACGTCCTGACTTTC.

Note on this clone: Other DNA sequences in this specimen translate into the identical CDR3. This chain connects TRBV4-1 to TRBJ1-1, with D uncertain. V shed 0 bases and J shed 5 bases, with 7 bases lying between them. The CDR3 sequence is 13 residues long. Looked up from germline, CDR1 is MGHRA and CDR2 is YSYEKL. As DNA, the CDR3 is TGCGCCAGCAGCCAAGATCGGGATACTGAAGCTTTCTTT. Encoded protein: CASSQDRDTEAFF.

The rearrangement uses TRBV4-1 and TRBJ1-2, with a weak D call TRBD1 (5 bases). Trimming removed 3 bases at V and 0 bases at J, with 8 bases between. CDR3 length: 14 residues. Germline CDR1 MGHRA, CDR2 YSYEKL. The CDR3 DNA is TGCGCCAGCAGCCAGTTAGGGGCTAACTATGGCTACACCTTC. Protein product: CASSQLGANYGYTF.

This clone was seen only a few times. The chain recombines TRBV4-2 with TRBJ2-7; 10 bases agree with TRBD2. CDR3 length equals 16 residues. V dropped 1 base and J dropped 7; count of bases not matched to a gene: 10. Germline assignment: CDR1 LGHNA and CDR2 YNFKEQ. CDR3 in amino acids: CASSQAGTSADGEQYF. CDR3 in DNA: TGTGCCAGCAGCCAAGCGGGGACTAGCGCGGATGGAGAGCAGTACTTC.

This sequence joins TRBV28 and TRBJ2-7; D unresolved. Trimming cost V 2 bases and J 2 bases, with 10 bases left between them. The CDR3 totals 14 residues. Germline assignment: CDR1 MDHEN and CDR2 SYDVKM. In DNA, the CDR3 is TGTGCCAGCAGTTTAGTTTCCCTAACCTACGAGCAGTACTTC. Amino acids: CASSLVSLTYEQYF.